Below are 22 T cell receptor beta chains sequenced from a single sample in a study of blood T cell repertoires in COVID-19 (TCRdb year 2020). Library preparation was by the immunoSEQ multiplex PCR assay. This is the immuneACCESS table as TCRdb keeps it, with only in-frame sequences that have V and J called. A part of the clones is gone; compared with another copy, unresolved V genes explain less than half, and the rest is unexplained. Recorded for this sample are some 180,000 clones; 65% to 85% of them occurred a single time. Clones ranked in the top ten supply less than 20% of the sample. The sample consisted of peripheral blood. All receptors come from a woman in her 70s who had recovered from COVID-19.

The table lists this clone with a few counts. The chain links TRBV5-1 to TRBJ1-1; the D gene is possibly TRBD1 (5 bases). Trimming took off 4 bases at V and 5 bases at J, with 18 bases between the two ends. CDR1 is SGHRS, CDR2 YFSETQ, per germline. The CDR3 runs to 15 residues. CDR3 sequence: CASSAQQAAGTEAFF. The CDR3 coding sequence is TGCGCCAGCAGCGCTCAACAGGCGGCCGGGACTGAAGCTTTCTTT.

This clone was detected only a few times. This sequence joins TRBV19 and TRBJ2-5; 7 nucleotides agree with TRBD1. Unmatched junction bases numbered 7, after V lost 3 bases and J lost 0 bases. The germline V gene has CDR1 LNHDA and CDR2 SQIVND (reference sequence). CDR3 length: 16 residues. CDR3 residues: CASSIRRQGHQETQYF. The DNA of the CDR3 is TGTGCCAGTAGTATTCGCCGACAGGGCCACCAAGAGACCCAGTACTTC.

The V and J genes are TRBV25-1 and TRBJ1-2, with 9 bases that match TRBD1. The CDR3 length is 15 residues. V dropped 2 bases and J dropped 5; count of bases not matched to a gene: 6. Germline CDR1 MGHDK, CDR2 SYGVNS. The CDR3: CASSEPTGGSYGYTF. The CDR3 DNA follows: TGTGCCAGCAGTGAACCGACAGGGGGTAGTTATGGCTACACCTTC.

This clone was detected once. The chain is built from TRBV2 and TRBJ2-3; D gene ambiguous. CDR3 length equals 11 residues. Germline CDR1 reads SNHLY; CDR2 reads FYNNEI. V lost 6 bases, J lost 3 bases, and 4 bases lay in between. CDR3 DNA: TGTGCCAGCAGCCGGACAGATACGCAGTATTTT. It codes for CASSRTDTQYF.

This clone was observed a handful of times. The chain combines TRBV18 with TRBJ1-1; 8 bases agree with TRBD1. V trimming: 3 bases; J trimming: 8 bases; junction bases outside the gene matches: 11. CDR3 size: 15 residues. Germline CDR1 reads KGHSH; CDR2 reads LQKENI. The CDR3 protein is CASSPPPDRAVEAFF. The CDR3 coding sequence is TGTGCCAGCTCACCGCCCCCGGACAGGGCGGTAGAAGCTTTCTTT.

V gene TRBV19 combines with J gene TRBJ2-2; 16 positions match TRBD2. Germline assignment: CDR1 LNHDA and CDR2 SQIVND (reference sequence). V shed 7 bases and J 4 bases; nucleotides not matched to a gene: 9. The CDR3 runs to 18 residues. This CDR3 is CASTPGLAGGRGTGELFF. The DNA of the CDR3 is TGTGCCAGTACCCCGGGACTAGCGGGGGGGCGGGGCACCGGGGAGCTGTTTTTT.

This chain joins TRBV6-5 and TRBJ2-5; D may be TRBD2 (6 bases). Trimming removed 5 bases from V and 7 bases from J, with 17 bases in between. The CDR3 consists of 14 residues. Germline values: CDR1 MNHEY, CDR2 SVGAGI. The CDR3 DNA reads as TGTGCCAGCAGTCGACTAGTGGGGGGTGGGACCCAGTACTTC. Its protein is CASSRLVGGGTQYF.

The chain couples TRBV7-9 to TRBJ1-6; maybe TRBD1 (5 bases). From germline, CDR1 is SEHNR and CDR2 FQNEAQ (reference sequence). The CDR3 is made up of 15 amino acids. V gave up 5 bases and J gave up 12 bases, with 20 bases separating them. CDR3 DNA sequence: TGTGCCAGCAGCCCGAGCGGGGGAGGGCAGAGACCCCTCCACTTT. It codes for CASSPSGGGQRPLHF.

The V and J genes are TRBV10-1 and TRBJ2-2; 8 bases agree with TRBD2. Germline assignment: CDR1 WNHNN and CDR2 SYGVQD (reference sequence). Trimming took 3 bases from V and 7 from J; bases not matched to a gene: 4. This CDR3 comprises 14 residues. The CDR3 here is CASSDGGVIGELFF. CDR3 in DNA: TGCGCCAGCAGTGACGGGGGGGTAATCGGGGAGCTGTTTTTT.

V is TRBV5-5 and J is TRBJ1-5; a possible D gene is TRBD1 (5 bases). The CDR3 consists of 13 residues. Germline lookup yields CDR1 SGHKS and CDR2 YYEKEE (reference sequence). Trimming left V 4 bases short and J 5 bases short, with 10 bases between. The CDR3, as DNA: TGTGCCAGCAGCCTAGACAGTTATCAGCCCCAGCATTTT. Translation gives CASSLDSYQPQHF.

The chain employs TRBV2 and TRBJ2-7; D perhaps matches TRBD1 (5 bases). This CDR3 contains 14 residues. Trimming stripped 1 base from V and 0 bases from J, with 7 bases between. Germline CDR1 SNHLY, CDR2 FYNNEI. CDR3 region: CASSEVRASYEQYF. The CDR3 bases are TGTGCCAGCAGTGAAGTCAGGGCCTCCTACGAGCAGTACTTC.

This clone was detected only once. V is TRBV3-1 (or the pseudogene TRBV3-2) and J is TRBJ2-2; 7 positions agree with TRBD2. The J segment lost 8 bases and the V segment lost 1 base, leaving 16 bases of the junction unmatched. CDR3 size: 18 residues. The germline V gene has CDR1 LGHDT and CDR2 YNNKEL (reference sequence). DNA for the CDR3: TGTGCCAGCAGCCAAGTCAGACTAGCCCTCATTTTACTTGGGGAGCTGTTTTTT. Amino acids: CASSQVRLALILLGELFF.

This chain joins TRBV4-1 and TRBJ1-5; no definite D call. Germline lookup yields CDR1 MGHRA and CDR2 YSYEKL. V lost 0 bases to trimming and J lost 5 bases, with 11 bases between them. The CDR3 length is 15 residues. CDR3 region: CASSQDWRVDQPQHF. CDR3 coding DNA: TGCGCCAGCAGCCAAGATTGGAGGGTAGATCAGCCCCAGCATTTT.

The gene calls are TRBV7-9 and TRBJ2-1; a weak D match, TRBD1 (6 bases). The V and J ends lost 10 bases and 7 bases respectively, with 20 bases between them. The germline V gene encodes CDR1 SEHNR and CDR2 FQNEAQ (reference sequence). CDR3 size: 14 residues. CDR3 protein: CATETGALGNEQFF. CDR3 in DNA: TGTGCCACCGAGACAGGAGCTCTCGGGAATGAGCAGTTCTTC. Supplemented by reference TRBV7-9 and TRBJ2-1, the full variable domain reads DTGVSQNPRHKITKRGQNVTFRCDPISEHNRLYWYRQTLGQGPEFLTYFQNEAQLEKSRLLSDRFSAERPKGSFSTLEIQRTEQGDSAMYLCATETGALGNEQFFGPGTRLTVL.

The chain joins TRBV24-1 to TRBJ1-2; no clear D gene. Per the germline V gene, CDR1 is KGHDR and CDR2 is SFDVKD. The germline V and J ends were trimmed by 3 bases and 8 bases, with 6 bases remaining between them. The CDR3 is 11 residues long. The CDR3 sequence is CATSDPQGYTF. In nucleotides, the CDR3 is TGTGCCACCAGTGATCCCCAGGGCTACACCTTC.

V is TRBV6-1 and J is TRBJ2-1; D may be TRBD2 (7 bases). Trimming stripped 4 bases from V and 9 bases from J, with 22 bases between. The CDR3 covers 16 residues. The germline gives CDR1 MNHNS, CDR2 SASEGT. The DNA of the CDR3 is TGTGCCAGCAGTGCGTACGGGCAGGGGTTAGCGGGTGAGCAGTTCTTC. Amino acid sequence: CASSAYGQGLAGEQFF.

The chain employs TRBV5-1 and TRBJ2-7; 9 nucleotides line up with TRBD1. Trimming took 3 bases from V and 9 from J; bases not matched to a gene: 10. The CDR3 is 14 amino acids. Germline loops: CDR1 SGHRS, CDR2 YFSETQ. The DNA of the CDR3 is TGCGCCAGCAGCTCAAACCCGGGACAGGGACGGCAGTACTTC. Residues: CASSSNPGQGRQYF.

DNA of the CDR3: TGTGCCAGCAGCCAAGCGGACAGGCAACGTTACAATGAGCAGTTCTTC. Protein: CASSQADRQRYNEQFF. This chain uses TRBV4-2 with TRBJ2-1; TRBD1 matches at 7 bases. This CDR3 is built from 16 residues. Per germline, CDR1 LGHNA and CDR2 YNFKEQ. Trimming cost V 1 base and J 4 bases; bases outside gene matches: 7.

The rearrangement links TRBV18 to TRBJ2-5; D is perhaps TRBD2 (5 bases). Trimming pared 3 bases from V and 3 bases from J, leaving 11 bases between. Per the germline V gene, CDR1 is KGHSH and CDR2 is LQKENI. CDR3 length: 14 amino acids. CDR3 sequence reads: CASSPRAGKETQYF. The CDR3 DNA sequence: TGTGCCAGCTCACCCCGTGCCGGGAAAGAGACCCAGTACTTC.

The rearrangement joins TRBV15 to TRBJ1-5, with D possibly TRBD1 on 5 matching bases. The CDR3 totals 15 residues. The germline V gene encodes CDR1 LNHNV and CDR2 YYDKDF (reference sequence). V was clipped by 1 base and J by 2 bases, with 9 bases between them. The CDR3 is CATSRGGSGNQPQHF. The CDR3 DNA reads TGTGCCACCAGCAGAGGGGGCAGCGGCAATCAGCCCCAGCATTTT.

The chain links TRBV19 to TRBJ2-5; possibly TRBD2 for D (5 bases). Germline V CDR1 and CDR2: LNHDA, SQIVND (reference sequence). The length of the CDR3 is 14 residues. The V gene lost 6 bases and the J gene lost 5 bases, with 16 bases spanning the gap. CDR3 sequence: CASSGPSRGETQYF. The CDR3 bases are TGTGCCAGTAGCGGACCCTCCCGAGGGGAGACCCAGTACTTC.

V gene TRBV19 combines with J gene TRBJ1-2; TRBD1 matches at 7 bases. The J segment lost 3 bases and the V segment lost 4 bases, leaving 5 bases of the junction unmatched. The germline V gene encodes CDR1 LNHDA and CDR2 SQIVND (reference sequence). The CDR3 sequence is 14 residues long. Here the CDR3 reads CASSTPQGDYGYTF. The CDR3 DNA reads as TGTGCCAGTAGTACCCCCCAGGGGGACTATGGCTACACCTTC. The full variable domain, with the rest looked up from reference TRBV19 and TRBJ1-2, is DGGITQSPKYLFRKEGQNVTLSCEQNLNHDAMYWYRQDPGQGLRLIYYSQIVNDFQKGDIAEGYSVSREKKESFPLTVTSAQKNPTAFYLCASSTPQGDYGYTFGSGTRLTVV.